This TCR beta chain was identified during a study of blood T cell repertoires in COVID-19. Participant ages covered about 18 to 89 years across 24 US areas. Clinical history as reported by participants underpinned cohort assignment. Germline lookup yields CDR1 SGHTA and CDR2 FQGTGA. CDR3 length: 15 residues. The V end lost 2 bases, the J end lost 5 bases, and 12 bases lay between the germline ends. Sequencing used immunoSEQ multiplex PCR; TCRdb keeps in-frame clones, though not all of them. The profile covers about 320,000 clones, with around 86% appearing a single time and roughly 10% taken by the ten largest.

Sequenced sample: PBMCs or T cells enriched from blood (not recorded which). The chain employs TRBV7-3 and TRBJ2-2; perhaps TRBD1 as D (6 bases). This TCR came from a woman younger than 35 who had recovered from COVID-19. The CDR3 loop is CASSLRQVGTGELFF. The CDR3 nucleotides are TGTGCCAGCAGCTTACGACAGGTCGGGACCGGGGAGCTGTTTTTT.